The source of this TCR beta chain is a study of early stage breast cancer tumors. Study details: Most invasive tumors, about 80% of the 16, were ER+/PR+/HER2-. Study-level findings and limits: Comparing each tissue with blood distinguished tumor from normal in about 90% of the 16 patients.

CDR1 is SGHKS, CDR2 YYEKEE, per germline (reference sequence). CDR3 length: 12 residues. The V end was cut by 0 bases, the J end by 6 bases, with 7 bases between. Blood replicates held 0.5 ug DNA, tumor or normal breast about 1.5 ug, two each. Here immunoSEQ multiplex PCR was the method, and the copy in TCRdb shows in-frame clones only, minus some. The data show 30,000 to 40,000 clones, with around 68% seen just once and over 6% held by the top ten. Turning to this clone: Its specificity is unknown.

V usage is TRBV5-5 and J usage is TRBJ2-7; no clear D gene. The sample comprised blood. This TCR was recovered from a person aged 55-75 years with breast cancer. The CDR3 is CASSLVSSEQYF. In DNA, the CDR3 is TGTGCCAGCAGCTTGGTTAGTTCCGAGCAGTACTTC.